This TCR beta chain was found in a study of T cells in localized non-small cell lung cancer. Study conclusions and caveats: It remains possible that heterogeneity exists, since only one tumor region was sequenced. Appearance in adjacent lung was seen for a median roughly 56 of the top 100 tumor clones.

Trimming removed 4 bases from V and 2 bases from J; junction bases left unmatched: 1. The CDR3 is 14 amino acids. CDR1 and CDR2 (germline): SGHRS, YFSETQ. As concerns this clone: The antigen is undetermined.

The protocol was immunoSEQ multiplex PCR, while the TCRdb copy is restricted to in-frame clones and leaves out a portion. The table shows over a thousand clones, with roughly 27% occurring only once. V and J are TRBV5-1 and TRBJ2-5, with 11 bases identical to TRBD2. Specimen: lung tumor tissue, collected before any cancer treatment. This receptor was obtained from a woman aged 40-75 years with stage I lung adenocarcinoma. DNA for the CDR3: TGCGCCAGCAGCCCTAGCGGGGGGCAAGAGACCCAGTACTTC. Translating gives CASSPSGGQETQYF.